This T cell receptor beta chain emerged from a study of early T cells in non-severe SARS-CoV-2 infection. About the study: Bulk RNA from unsorted whole blood was sequenced; chains were unpaired.

This clonotype was counted a few times. What it binds is unknown. Individual cDNA molecules carried attached unique molecular identifiers. TCRdb re-derived calls from the 5' RACE reads in MiXCR, one entry per CDR3 protein. The data show tens of thousands of distinct CDR3 sequences, under 15% seen once. The V gene's germline CDR1 is SGHTA and CDR2 FQGNSA. With 1 base removed from V and 9 bases from J, the gap between germline ends came to 10 bases. The length of the CDR3 is 13 residues. Study-wide results and caveats: Matches to VDJdb favored anti-spike CD8 responses and missed private and CD4 specificities.

The gene calls are TRBV7-2 and TRBJ2-1; D gene ambiguous. Sequencing used whole blood. This receptor was obtained from an adult who was a healthcare worker with PCR-confirmed SARS-CoV-2 infection or an uninfected control (not recorded which). This chain's CDR3 is CASSLEPFPEQFF. CDR3 bases: TGTGCCAGCAGCTTAGAGCCCTTCCCTGAGCAGTTCTTC.